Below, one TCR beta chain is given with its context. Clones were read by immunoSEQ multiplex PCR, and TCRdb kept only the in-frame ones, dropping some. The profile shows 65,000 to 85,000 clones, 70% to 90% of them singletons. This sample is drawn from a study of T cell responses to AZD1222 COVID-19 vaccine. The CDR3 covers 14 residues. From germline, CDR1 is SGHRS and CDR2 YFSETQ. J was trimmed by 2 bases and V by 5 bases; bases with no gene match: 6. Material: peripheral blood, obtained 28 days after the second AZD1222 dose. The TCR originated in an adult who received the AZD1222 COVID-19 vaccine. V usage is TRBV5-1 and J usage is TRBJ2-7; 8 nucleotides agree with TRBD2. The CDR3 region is CASRVQRGPYEQYF. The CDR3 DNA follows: TGCGCCAGCAGGGTCCAGCGGGGGCCCTACGAGCAGTACTTC.